These T cell receptor beta chains were read from a single sample in a study of vaccination and CD4 T cells after COVID-19. No antigen has been identified for these receptors. TCRdb ran MiXCR on the PCR reads and lists one entry per CDR3 protein. The table lists about 17,000 distinct CDR3 sequences, more than 65% of them singletons. The material sequenced was CD4+ T cells from blood, cultured in vitro. These receptor sequences come from a human donor who had recovered from COVID-19. Each CDR3 is given with its conserved first and last residue. D genes are given only for firm matches. Clone size is stated in some rows and not others, as once, few, many or a class when expanded.

TGTGCCAGCAGCCCGACAGGGCCCCCCGACCAAGCTTTCTTT,CASSPTGPPDQAFF,TRBV27,TRBD1,once,14,TRBJ1-1
TGTGCCAGCAGTGACTTTCCGGGACTGCCGAACACTGAAGCTTTCTTT,CASSDFPGLPNTEAFF,TRBV6-1,NA,NA,16,TRBJ1-1
TGTGCAGCCGCCCCTAGCGGGGAATCAGATACGCAGTATTTT,CAAAPSGESDTQYF,TRBV7-8,TRBD2,NA,14,TRBJ2-3
TGTGCCAGCAGTCGAAGGGGCAGCAGCTATGGCTACACCTTC,CASSRRGSSYGYTF,TRBV6-1,NA,NA,14,TRBJ1-2
TGCAGTGCTACCCCAGTGAACACTGAAGCTTTCTTT,CSATPVNTEAFF,TRBV20-1,NA,NA,12,TRBJ1-1
TGTGCCAGACCGGGACTATCTCAAGAGACCCAGTACTTC,CARPGLSQETQYF,TRBV21-1,NA,NA,13,TRBJ2-5
TGTGCCAGCAGCGCCCTTGGGCGTTCTCCTGGAAACACCATATATTTT,CASSALGRSPGNTIYF,TRBV21-1,NA,NA,16,TRBJ1-3
TGTGCCAGCAGCTTTAGCGTGAACACTGAAGCTTTCTTT,CASSFSVNTEAFF,TRBV7-2,NA,few,13,TRBJ1-1
TGTGCCAGCAGCTTGGGGGGGTCTCAGCCCCAGCATTTT,CASSLGGSQPQHF,TRBV5-4,NA,NA,13,TRBJ1-5
TGTGCCAGCAGTTTACCCCGGGGGTATAATTCACCCCTCCACTTT,CASSLPRGYNSPLHF,TRBV27,NA,NA,15,TRBJ1-6
TGTGCCAGTAGCTTAGGTTGGCGTAGACGGGAAGAGACCCAGTACTTC,CASSLGWRRREETQYF,TRBV7-6,NA,NA,16,TRBJ2-5
TGTGCCATCAGTGAGTCAAAAAGCAGATGGGTTGGAGGTGGGAACACTGAAGCTTTCTTT,CAISESKSRWVGGGNTEAFF,TRBV10-3,NA,NA,20,TRBJ1-1
TGCAGTGCTAGAGATAGTCGCCGCAGGGTCCAAGAGACCCAGTACTTC,CSARDSRRRVQETQYF,TRBV20-1,NA,few,16,TRBJ2-5
TGTGCCAGCAGCCCCAGACTAGCGGGGGCTTCCTACGAGCAGTACTTC,CASSPRLAGASYEQYF,TRBV7-2,TRBD2,NA,16,TRBJ2-7
TGCAGTGCTAGAGATAGACAGGGGGGTGAAAAACTGTTTTTT,CSARDRQGGEKLFF,TRBV20-1,TRBD1,NA,14,TRBJ1-4
TGCAGTGCTAGAGCCTCCGGGACTAGCACCTACGAGCAGTACTTC,CSARASGTSTYEQYF,TRBV20-1,TRBD2,NA,15,TRBJ2-7
TGTGCCTGGAGGGGGGGTTACCAATCACCCCTCCACTTT,CAWRGGYQSPLHF,TRBV30,NA,once,13,TRBJ1-6
TGTGCCAGCAGTTTAAAAGTCAGCCGCACAGATACGCAGTATTTT,CASSLKVSRTDTQYF,TRBV27,NA,NA,15,TRBJ2-3
TGTGCCAGCAGTTGGGGGAAAGGAGAGACCCAGTACTTC,CASSWGKGETQYF,TRBV6-5,NA,NA,13,TRBJ2-5
TGTGCCAGCAGTCGGGGACTAGCAGACTACAATGAGCAGTTCTTC,CASSRGLADYNEQFF,TRBV7-3,TRBD2,NA,15,TRBJ2-1
TGCAGTGCGCCACCCGAAGGGTTGGAGACTGAAGCTTTCTTT,CSAPPEGLETEAFF,TRBV20-1,NA,NA,14,TRBJ1-1
TGTGCCAGTAGTCGGAATACCATCAATCAGCCCCAGCATTTT,CASSRNTINQPQHF,TRBV19,NA,few,14,TRBJ1-5
TGCAGTGCCCCGCGTGGGACAGGGTTGGCAGATACGCAGTATTTT,CSAPRGTGLADTQYF,TRBV20-1,TRBD1,NA,15,TRBJ2-3
TGTGCCAGCAGTCAAAGGGGCACTGGGTCAGACAATTCACCCCTCCACTTT,CASSQRGTGSDNSPLHF,TRBV27,NA,few,17,TRBJ1-6
TGTGCCATCAGTGAACGGGGAGGGGACTACGAGCAGTACTTC,CAISERGGDYEQYF,TRBV10-3,TRBD2,NA,14,TRBJ2-7
TGTGCCAGCAGCTTAAGCAGCAACACAGATACGCAGTATTTT,CASSLSSNTDTQYF,TRBV7-9,NA,NA,14,TRBJ2-3
TGTGCCAGCAGCTCACCGGACAGGGGCCCCACAGATACGCAGTATTTT,CASSSPDRGPTDTQYF,TRBV7-9,TRBD1,NA,16,TRBJ2-3
TGTGCCAGCAGTAGAGGGACTAGCGGGGTCTCTAGCACAGATACGCAGTATTTT,CASSRGTSGVSSTDTQYF,TRBV6-1,TRBD2,few,18,TRBJ2-3
TGTGCCAGCAGGGGACTGAGCACCGGGGAGCTGTTTTTT,CASRGLSTGELFF,TRBV25-1,NA,NA,13,TRBJ2-2
TGTGCCAGTAAGGGGATGGGATCCGAGGTCGATACGCAGTATTTT,CASKGMGSEVDTQYF,TRBV19,NA,once,15,TRBJ2-3
TGTGCCAGCAAATCTCCGGGCACAGATACGCAGTATTTT,CASKSPGTDTQYF,TRBV6-1,NA,NA,13,TRBJ2-3
TGCGCCAGCAGCCAAGCTGGGGCCACAGATACGCAGTATTTT,CASSQAGATDTQYF,TRBV4-3,NA,once,14,TRBJ2-3
TGTGCCAGCAGTTACTCGTCAGGGAGAGGGGACACCATATATTTT,CASSYSSGRGDTIYF,TRBV6-5,NA,few,15,TRBJ1-3
TGTGCCAGCAGGCCCGGGGGCGCCGGGTCTGGGGCCAACGTCCTGACTTTC,CASRPGGAGSGANVLTF,TRBV7-2,NA,NA,17,TRBJ2-6
TGTGCCAGCAGTGAACTCCCAAACTATGGCTACACCTTC,CASSELPNYGYTF,TRBV2,NA,NA,13,TRBJ1-2
TGTGCCAGCAGTCTAGCGGGTAGTAACACCGGGGAGCTGTTTTTT,CASSLAGSNTGELFF,TRBV6-1,TRBD2,NA,15,TRBJ2-2
TGTGCCAGCAGTGCTAACAGGGCGGGGAACACTGAAGCTTTCTTT,CASSANRAGNTEAFF,TRBV6-1,NA,once,15,TRBJ1-1
TGTGCCAGCAGCTTTAAGGGCAGGGAGACTGAAGCTTTCTTT,CASSFKGRETEAFF,TRBV7-2,NA,NA,14,TRBJ1-1
TGTGCCACCAGCAGAGAAGGGGGGTATGGAAACACCATATATTTT,CATSREGGYGNTIYF,TRBV15,NA,once,15,TRBJ1-3
TGTGCCAGCAGTATATGGACAGGGATGAACACTGAAGCTTTCTTT,CASSIWTGMNTEAFF,TRBV28,TRBD1,NA,15,TRBJ1-1
TGCAGTGCAACGACAGGGGGCGGGAGTCAGCCCCAGCATTTT,CSATTGGGSQPQHF,TRBV20-1,TRBD1,few,14,TRBJ1-5
TGTGCCAGCAGATCCCTTGAGGGGCAGCGGGGTGACAATGAGCAGTTCTTC,CASRSLEGQRGDNEQFF,TRBV2,TRBD2,NA,17,TRBJ2-1
TGTGCCAGCAGCCAAGGCGAAGGGGCTTCTCAGCCCCAGCATTTT,CASSQGEGASQPQHF,TRBV4-2,NA,NA,15,TRBJ1-5
TGCAGTGCTCAGGACAGCCGTTCTGGAAACACCATATATTTT,CSAQDSRSGNTIYF,TRBV20-1,NA,NA,14,TRBJ1-3
TGTGCCTGGAGTGCGGGACACTTGGGGACTGAAGCTTTCTTT,CAWSAGHLGTEAFF,TRBV30,NA,few,14,TRBJ1-1
TGCAGTGCCAGCCGGGCGGGAGCAGGCCAAGAGACCCAGTACTTC,CSASRAGAGQETQYF,TRBV20-1,TRBD2,NA,15,TRBJ2-5
TGTGCCAGCAGTCCATGGACAGTAAGCAATCAGCCCCAGCATTTT,CASSPWTVSNQPQHF,TRBV27,NA,few,15,TRBJ1-5
TGCAGTGCTCTAAGGGAGAGTGGAGCAACTAATGAAAAACTGTTTTTT,CSALRESGATNEKLFF,TRBV20-1,NA,NA,16,TRBJ1-4
TGTGCCAGCAGTTCTGACTACACCGGGGAGCTGTTTTTT,CASSSDYTGELFF,TRBV6-5,NA,NA,13,TRBJ2-2
TGCAGTGCCCCGGGACAGGGGTGGTACCAAGAGACCCAGTACTTC,CSAPGQGWYQETQYF,TRBV20-1,TRBD1,NA,15,TRBJ2-5